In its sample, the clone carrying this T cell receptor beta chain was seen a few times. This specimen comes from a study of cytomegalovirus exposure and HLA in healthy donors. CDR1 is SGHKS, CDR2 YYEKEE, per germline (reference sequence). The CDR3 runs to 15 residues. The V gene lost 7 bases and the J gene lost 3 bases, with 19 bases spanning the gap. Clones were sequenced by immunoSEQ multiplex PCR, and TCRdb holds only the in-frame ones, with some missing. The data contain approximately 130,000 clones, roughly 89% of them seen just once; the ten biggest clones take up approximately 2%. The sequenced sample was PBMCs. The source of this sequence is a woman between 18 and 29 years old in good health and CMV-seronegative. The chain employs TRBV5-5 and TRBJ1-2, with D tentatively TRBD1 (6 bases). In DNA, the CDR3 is TGTGCCAGCTCCAAGGGGGAGGGTTCTGACTATGGCTACACCTTC. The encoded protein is CASSKGEGSDYGYTF.